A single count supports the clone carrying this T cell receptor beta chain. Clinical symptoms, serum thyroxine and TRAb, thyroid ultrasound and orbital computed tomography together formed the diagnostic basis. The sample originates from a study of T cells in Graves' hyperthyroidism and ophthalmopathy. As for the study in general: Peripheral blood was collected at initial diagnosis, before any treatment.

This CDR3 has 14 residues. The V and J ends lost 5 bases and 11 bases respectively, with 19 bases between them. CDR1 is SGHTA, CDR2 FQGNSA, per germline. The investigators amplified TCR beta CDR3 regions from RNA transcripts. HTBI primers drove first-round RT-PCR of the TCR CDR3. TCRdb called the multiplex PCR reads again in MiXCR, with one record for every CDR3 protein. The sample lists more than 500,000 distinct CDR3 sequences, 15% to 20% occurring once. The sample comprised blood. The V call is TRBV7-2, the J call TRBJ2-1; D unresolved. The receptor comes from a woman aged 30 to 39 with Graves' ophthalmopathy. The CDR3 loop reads CASSQDGLSSQQFF. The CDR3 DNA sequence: TGTGCCAGCAGCCAAGATGGATTGAGCAGTCAGCAGTTCTTC.